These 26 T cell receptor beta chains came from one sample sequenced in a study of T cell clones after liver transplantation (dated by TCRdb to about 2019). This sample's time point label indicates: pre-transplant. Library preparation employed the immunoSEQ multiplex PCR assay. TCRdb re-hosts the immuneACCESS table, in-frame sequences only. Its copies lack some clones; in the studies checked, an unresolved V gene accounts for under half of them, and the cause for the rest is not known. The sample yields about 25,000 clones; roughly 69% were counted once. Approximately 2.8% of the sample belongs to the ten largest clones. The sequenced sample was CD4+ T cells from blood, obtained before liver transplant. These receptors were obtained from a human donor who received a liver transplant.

CDR3 nucleotide sequence: TGTGCCAGCACACTGAACTACGAGCAGTACTTC. Translation: CASTLNYEQYF. The rearrangement links TRBV5-5 to TRBJ2-7; D gene uncertain. Germline lookup yields CDR1 SGHKS and CDR2 YYEKEE (reference sequence). This CDR3 has 11 amino acids. Trimming cost V 6 bases and J 3 bases, with 7 bases left between them.

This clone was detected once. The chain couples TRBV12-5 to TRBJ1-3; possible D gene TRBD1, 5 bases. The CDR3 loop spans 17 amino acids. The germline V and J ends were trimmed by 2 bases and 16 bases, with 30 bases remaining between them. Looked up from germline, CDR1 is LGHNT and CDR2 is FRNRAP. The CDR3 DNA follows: TGTGCTAGTGGTTTGTCCGATTCCGGGACGGAGGCTCACTTTGGGTATTTT. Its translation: CASGLSDSGTEAHFGYF.

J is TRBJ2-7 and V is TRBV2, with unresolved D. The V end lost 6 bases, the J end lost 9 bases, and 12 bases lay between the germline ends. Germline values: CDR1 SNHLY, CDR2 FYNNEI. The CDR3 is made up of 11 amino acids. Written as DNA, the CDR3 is TGTGCCAGCAGCAGACTGGAAAGGCAGTACTTC. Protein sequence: CASSRLERQYF.

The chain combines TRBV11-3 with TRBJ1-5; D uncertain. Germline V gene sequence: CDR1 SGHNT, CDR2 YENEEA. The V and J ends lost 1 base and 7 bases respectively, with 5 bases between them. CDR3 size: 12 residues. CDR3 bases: TGTGCCAGCAGCTTAGGTGGGCAGCCCCAGCATTTT. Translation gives CASSLGGQPQHF.

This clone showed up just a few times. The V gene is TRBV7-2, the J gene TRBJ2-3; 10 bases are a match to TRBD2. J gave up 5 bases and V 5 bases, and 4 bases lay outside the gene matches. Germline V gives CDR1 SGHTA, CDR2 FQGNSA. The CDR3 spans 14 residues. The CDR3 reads CASSEASGRDTQYF. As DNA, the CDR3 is TGTGCCAGCAGCGAGGCTAGCGGGAGAGATACGCAGTATTTT.

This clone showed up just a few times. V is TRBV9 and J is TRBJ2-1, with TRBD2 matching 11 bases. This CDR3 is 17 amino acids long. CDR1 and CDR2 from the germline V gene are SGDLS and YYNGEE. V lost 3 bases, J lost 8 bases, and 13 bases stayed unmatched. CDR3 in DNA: TGTGCCAGCAGCGCCCTCCCCAATAGCGGGAGGGGGGATGAGCAGTTCTTC. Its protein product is CASSALPNSGRGDEQFF.

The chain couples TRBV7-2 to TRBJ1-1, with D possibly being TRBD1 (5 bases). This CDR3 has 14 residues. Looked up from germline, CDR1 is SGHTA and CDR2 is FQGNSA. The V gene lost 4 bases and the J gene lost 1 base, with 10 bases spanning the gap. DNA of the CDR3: TGTGCCAGCAGCTCAATGGGGGGGAACACTGAAGCTTTCTTT. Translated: CASSSMGGNTEAFF.

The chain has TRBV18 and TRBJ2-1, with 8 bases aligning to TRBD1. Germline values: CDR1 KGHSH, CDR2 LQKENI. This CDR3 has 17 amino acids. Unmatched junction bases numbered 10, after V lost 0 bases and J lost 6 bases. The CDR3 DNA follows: TGTGCCAGCTCACCACCGACACTGAGGGACAGGATCAATGAGCAGTTCTTC. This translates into CASSPPTLRDRINEQFF.

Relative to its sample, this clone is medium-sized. The CDR3 region has the DNA TGTGCCAGCAGCGAAGGACAGACTAACTATGGCTACACCTTC. It yields the protein CASSEGQTNYGYTF. The rearrangement uses TRBV7-9 and TRBJ1-2, with a tentative D call TRBD1 (6 bases). The germline V gene encodes CDR1 SEHNR and CDR2 FQNEAQ (reference sequence). The V end was cut by 5 bases, the J end by 0 bases, with 10 bases between. The CDR3 runs 14 residues.

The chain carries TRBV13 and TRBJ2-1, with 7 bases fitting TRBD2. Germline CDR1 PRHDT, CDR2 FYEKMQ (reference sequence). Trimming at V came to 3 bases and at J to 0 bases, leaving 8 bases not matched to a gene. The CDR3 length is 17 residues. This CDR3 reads CASSFIPSGSSYNEQFF. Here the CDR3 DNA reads TGTGCCAGCAGCTTCATTCCTAGCGGTAGCTCCTACAATGAGCAGTTCTTC.

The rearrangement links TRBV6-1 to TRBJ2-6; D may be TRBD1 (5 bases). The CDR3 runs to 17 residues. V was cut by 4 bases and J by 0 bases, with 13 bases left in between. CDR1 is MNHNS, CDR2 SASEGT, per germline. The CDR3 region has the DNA TGTGCCAGCAGTGGGACAAGTGGCCTCTCTGGGGCCAACGTCCTGACTTTC. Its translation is CASSGTSGLSGANVLTF.

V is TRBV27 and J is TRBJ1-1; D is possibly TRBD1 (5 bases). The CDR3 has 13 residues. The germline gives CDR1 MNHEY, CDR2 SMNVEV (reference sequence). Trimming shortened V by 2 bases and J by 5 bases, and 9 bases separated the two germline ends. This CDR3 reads CASSLVGVTEAFF. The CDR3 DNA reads TGTGCCAGCAGTTTAGTAGGGGTGACTGAAGCTTTCTTT.

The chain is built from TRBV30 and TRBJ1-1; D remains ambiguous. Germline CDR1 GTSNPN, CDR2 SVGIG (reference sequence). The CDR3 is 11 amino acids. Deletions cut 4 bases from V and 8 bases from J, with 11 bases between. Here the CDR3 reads CAWTLAREAFF. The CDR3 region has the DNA TGTGCCTGGACCTTGGCCCGGGAAGCTTTCTTT.

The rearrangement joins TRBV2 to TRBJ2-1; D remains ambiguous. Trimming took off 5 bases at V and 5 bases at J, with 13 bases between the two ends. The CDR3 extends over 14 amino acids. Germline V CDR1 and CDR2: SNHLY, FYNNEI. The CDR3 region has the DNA TGTGCCAGCAGTATTGTAGACGCCGACAATGAGCAGTTCTTC. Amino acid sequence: CASSIVDADNEQFF. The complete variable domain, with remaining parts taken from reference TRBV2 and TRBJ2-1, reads EPEVTQTPSHQVTQMGQEVILRCVPISNHLYFYWYRQILGQKVEFLVSFYNNEISEKSEIFDDQFSVERPDGSNFTLKIRSTKLEDSAMYFCASSIVDADNEQFFGPGTRLTVL.

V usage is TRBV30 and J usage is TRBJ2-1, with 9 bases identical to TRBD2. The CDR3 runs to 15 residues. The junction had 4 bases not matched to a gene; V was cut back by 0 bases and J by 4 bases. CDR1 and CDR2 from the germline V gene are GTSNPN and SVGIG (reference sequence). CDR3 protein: CAWSVPSGEYNEQFF. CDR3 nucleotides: TGTGCCTGGAGTGTTCCTAGCGGGGAGTACAATGAGCAGTTCTTC.

CDR3 sequence: CASSLSGGRTYEQYF. The CDR3 DNA follows: TGTGCCAGCAGCTTGTCGGGGGGCCGTACCTACGAGCAGTACTTC. The chain links TRBV4-2 to TRBJ2-7; a possible D gene is TRBD2 (7 bases). With 5 bases removed from V and 2 bases from J, the gap between germline ends came to 16 bases. Germline loops: CDR1 LGHNA, CDR2 YNFKEQ. The CDR3 runs 15 residues.

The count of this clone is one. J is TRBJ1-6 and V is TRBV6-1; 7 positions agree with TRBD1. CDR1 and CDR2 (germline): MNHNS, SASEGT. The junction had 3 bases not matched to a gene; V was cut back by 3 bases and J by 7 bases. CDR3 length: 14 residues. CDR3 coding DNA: TGTGCCAGCAGTGACCGGGACAGAAATTCACCCCTCCACTTT. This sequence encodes CASSDRDRNSPLHF.

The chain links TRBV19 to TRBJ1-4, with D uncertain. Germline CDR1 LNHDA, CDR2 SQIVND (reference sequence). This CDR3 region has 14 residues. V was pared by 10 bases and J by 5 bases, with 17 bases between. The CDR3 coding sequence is TGTGCCACCGGAAAGGCACTGCCAAATGAAAAACTGTTTTTT. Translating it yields CATGKALPNEKLFF.

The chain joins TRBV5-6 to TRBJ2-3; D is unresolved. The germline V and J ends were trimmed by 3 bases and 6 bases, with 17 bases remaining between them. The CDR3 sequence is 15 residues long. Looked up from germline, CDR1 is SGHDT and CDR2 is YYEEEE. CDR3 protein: CASSSAVPTLDTQYF. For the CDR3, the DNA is TGTGCCAGCAGCTCCGCAGTGCCTACCCTGGATACGCAGTATTTT.

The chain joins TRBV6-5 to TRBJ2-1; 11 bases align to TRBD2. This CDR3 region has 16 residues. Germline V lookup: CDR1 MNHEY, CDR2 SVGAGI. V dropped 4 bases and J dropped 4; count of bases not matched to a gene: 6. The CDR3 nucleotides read TGTGCCAGCAGTTCTTCTAGCGGGGGGCCTTACAATGAGCAGTTCTTC. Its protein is CASSSSSGGPYNEQFF.

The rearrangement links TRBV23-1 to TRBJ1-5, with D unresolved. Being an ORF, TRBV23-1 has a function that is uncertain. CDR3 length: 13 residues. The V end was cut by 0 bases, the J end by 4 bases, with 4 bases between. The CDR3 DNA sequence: TGCGCCAGCAGTCAATCGTGGAATCAGCCCCAGCATTTT. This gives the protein CASSQSWNQPQHF.

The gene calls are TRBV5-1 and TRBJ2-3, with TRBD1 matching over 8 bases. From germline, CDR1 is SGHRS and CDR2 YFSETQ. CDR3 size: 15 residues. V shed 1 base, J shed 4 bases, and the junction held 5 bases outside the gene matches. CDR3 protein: CASSLQGAWADTQYF. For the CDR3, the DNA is TGCGCCAGCAGCTTGCAGGGGGCTTGGGCAGATACGCAGTATTTT.

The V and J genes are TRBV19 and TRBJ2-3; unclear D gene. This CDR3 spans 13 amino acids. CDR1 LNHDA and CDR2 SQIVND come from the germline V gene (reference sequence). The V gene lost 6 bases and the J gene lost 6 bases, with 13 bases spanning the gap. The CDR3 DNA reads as TGTGCCAGTAGCACACAGAGGTCGGATACGCAGTATTTT. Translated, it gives CASSTQRSDTQYF.

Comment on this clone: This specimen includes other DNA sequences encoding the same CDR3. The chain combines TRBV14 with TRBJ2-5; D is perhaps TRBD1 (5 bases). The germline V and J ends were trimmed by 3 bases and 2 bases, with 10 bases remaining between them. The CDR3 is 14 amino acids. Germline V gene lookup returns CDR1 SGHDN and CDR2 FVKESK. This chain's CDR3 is CASSQNRNQETQYF. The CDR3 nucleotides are TGTGCCAGCAGCCAGAACAGGAATCAAGAGACCCAGTACTTC.

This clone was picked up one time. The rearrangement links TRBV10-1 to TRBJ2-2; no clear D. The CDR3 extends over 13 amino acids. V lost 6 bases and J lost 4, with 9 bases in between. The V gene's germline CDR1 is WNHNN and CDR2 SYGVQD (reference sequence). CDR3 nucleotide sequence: TGCGCCAGCAGCCCGGACGGCACCGGGGAGCTGTTTTTT. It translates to CASSPDGTGELFF.

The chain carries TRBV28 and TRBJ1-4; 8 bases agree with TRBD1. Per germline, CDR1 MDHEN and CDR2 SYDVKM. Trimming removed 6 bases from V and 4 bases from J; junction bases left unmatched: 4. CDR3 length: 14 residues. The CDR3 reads CASSVQGVNEKLFF. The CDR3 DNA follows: TGTGCCAGCAGCGTACAGGGGGTTAATGAAAAACTGTTTTTT.